This entry is about one T cell receptor (beta chain). This CDR3 spans 14 amino acids. Trimming cost V 5 bases and J 10 bases; bases outside gene matches: 8. Per the germline V gene, CDR1 is SGHVS and CDR2 is FQNEAQ. The table came from immunoSEQ multiplex PCR; TCRdb's copy has only in-frame clones and leaves some out. Of 150,000 to 200,000 clones in the sample, 88% are singletons; the top ten hold approximately 8%. These data come from a study of T cell responses to AZD1222 COVID-19 vaccine. V gene TRBV7-8 combines with J gene TRBJ1-4; 9 bases agree with TRBD1. This receptor was obtained from an adult in good health. The sample consisted of peripheral blood, taken on day 0 of AZD1222 vaccination. The CDR3 loop reads CASSADRGDGKLFF. In DNA, the CDR3 is TGTGCCAGCAGCGCGGACAGGGGTGATGGAAAACTGTTTTTT.